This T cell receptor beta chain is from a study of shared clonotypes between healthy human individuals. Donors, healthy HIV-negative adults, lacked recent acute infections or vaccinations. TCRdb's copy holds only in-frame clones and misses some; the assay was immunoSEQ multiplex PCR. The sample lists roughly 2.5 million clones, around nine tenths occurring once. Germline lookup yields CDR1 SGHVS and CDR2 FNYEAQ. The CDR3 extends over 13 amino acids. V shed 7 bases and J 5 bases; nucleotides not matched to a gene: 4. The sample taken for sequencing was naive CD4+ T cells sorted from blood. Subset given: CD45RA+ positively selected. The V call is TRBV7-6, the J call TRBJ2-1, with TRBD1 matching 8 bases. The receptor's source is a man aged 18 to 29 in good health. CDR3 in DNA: TGTGCCAGCACGGGACAGGAGAACAATGAGCAGTTCTTC. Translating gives CASTGQENNEQFF.